This TCR beta chain was recorded in a study of T cell repertoires in cytomegalovirus infection. Across the study: Indications of both CMV infection and matching HLA type were provided by public TCR beta signatures.

Findings of the study overall: CMV-specific HLA-C-restricted TCR beta clonotypes dominated the ex vivo response. Identification of carriers of CMV plus the relevant HLA was achieved through cumulative public TCR beta family frequency.

One entry per CDR3 protein results from TCRdb running MiXCR on the reads. Of about 490,000 distinct CDR3 sequences listed, around 27% were seen once; the top ten hold roughly an eighth. In germline, CDR1 is DFQATT, CDR2 SNEGSKA (reference sequence). This CDR3 contains 13 residues. Trimming cost V 5 bases and J 5 bases, with 13 bases left between them. Remarks on this clonotype: Its antigen is as yet unknown.

The sequenced sample was PBMCs. The sequence was obtained from a human donor in good health (CMV status not recorded). Some clones in this sample may be carry-over from other donors' samples. The V call is TRBV20-1, the J call TRBJ1-3; D is perhaps TRBD1 (5 bases). As DNA, the CDR3 is TGCAGTGCTTTTGGGGCAGTACGAAACACCATATATTTT. This translates into CSAFGAVRNTIYF.